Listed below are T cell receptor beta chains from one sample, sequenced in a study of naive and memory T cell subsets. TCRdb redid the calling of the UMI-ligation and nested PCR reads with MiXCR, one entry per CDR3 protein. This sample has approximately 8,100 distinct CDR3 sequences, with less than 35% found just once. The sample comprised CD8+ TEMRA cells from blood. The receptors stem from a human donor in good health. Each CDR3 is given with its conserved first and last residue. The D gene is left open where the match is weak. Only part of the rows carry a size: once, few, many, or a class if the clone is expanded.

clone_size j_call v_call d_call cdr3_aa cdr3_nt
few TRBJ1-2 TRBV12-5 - CASGYLAQNRGLKTNYGYTF TGTGCTAGTGGTTACCTAGCCCAAAATAGAGGACTAAAAACTAACTATGGCTACACCTTC
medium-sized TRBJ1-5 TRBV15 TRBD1 CATSEGQGDQPQHF TGTGCCACCAGCGAGGGACAGGGTGATCAGCCCCAGCATTTT
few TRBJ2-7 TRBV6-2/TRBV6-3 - CASSTPGHVYEQYF TGTGCCAGCAGTACCCCGGGACATGTGTACGAGCAGTACTTC
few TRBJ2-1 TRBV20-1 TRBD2 CSAALAEPYNEQFF TGCAGTGCCGCACTAGCGGAACCTTACAATGAGCAGTTCTTC
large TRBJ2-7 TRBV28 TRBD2 CASSLAGDSEQYF TGTGCCAGCAGTTTGGCGGGGGATTCCGAGCAGTACTTC
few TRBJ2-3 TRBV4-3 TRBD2 CASSLAGDTDTQYF TGCGCCAGCAGCCTAGCGGGAGACACAGATACGCAGTATTTT
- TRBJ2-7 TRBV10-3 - CAISPSSVVTYEQYF TGTGCCATCAGTCCCAGCTCGGTAGTGACCTACGAGCAGTACTTC
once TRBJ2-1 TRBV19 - CASSIFSLSYNEQFF TGTGCCAGTAGTATATTCAGCCTCTCCTACAATGAGCAGTTCTTC
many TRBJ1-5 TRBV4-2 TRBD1 CASSQEPGQGIQPQHF TGTGCCAGCAGCCAGGAGCCTGGACAGGGTATCCAGCCCCAGCATTTT
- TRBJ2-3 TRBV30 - CAWSPWGDTQYF TGTGCCTGGTCCCCGTGGGGAGATACGCAGTATTTT
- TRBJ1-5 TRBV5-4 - CASSWGPGSNQPQHF TGTGCCAGCAGCTGGGGCCCCGGAAGCAATCAGCCCCAGCATTTT
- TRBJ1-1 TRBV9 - CASSVVSMSDGMNTEAFF TGTGCCAGCAGCGTAGTTTCTATGTCAGACGGGATGAACACTGAAGCTTTCTTT
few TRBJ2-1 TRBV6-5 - CASSLGDGYNEQFF TGTGCCAGCAGTCTTGGGGACGGGTACAATGAGCAGTTCTTC
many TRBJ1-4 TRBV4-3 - CASSPEPERELFF TGCGCCAGCAGCCCCGAACCGGAGAGGGAACTGTTTTTT
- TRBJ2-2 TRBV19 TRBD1 CASSTRDRNTGELFF TGTGCCAGTAGTACCCGGGACAGGAACACCGGGGAGCTGTTTTTT
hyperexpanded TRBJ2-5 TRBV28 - CASSWLTGTRETQYF TGTGCCAGCAGTTGGTTGACAGGAACTCGGGAGACCCAGTACTTC
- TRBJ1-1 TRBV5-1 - CASSLGEAEAFF TGCGCCAGCAGCTTGGGAGAGGCCGAAGCTTTCTTT
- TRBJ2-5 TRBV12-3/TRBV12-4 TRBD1 CASSSGQGRMETQYF TGTGCCAGCAGTTCCGGACAGGGGAGAATGGAGACCCAGTACTTC
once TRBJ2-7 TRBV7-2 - CASSLDRPYEQYF TGTGCCAGCAGCTTAGATCGGCCTTACGAGCAGTACTTC
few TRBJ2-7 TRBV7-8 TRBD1 CASSEETGTGEQYF TGTGCCAGCAGCGAAGAGACAGGGACGGGTGAGCAGTACTTC
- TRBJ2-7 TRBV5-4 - CASSLVGGRSSYEQYF TGTGCCAGCAGCTTGGTGGGGGGCAGGAGCTCCTACGAGCAGTACTTC
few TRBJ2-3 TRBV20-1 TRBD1 CSARDDWDRGTDTQYF TGCAGTGCTAGAGACGACTGGGACAGGGGCACAGATACGCAGTATTTT
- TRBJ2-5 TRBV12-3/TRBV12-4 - CASSSSRIETQYF TGTGCCAGCAGTTCTTCTAGGATAGAGACCCAGTACTTC
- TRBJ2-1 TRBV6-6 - CASSYVDEQFF TGTGCCAGCAGTTACGTGGATGAGCAGTTCTTC
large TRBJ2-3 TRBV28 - CASSLASADTQYF TGTGCCAGCAGTTTAGCGTCAGCAGATACGCAGTATTTT
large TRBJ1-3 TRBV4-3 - CASSQDAGSSGNTIYF TGCGCCAGCAGCCAAGACGCGGGGAGCTCTGGAAACACCATATATTTT
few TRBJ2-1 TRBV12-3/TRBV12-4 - CASREGMGPYNEQFF TGTGCCAGCAGGGAAGGCATGGGGCCCTACAATGAGCAGTTCTTC
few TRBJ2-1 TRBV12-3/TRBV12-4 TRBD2 CASSFSLAGLGEFF TGTGCCAGCAGTTTTTCATTAGCGGGGTTGGGGGAGTTCTTC
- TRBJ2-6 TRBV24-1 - CATSDVEGSGANVLTF TGTGCCACCAGTGATGTGGAGGGCTCCGGGGCCAACGTCCTGACTTTC
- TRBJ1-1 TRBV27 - CASSSLEAFF TGTGCCAGCAGTTCCTTAGAAGCTTTCTTT
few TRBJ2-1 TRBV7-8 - CASSPVGESGDNEQFF TGTGCCAGCAGCCCAGTGGGGGAGTCTGGCGACAATGAGCAGTTCTTC
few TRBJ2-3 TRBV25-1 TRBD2 CASSEWETSGARTDTQYF TGTGCCAGCAGTGAATGGGAGACTAGCGGGGCCCGCACAGATACGCAGTATTTT
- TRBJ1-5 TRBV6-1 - CASTGMGQPQHF TGTGCCAGCACCGGGATGGGTCAGCCCCAGCATTTT
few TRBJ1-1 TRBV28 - CASNRGAEAFF TGTGCCAGCAATCGGGGTGCTGAAGCTTTCTTT
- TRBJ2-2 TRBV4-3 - CASSRAGNTGELFF TGCGCCAGCAGCCGGGCGGGGAACACCGGGGAGCTGTTTTTT
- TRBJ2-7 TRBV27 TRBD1 CASSFSRTGPSYEQYF TGTGCCAGCAGTTTTTCCAGGACAGGCCCTTCATACGAGCAGTACTTC
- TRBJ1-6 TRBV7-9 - CASSLGFTGTPSPLHF TGTGCCAGCAGCTTAGGTTTCACCGGGACCCCTTCACCCCTCCACTTT
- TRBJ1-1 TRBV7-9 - CASSLVGGGFSEAFF TGTGCCAGCAGCTTAGTGGGAGGTGGGTTTTCTGAAGCTTTCTTT
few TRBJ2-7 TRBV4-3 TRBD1 CASSQGRGGHEQYF TGCGCCAGCAGCCAAGGGCGAGGGGGCCACGAGCAGTACTTC
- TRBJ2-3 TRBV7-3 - CASSSHSTDTQYF TGTGCCAGCAGCTCTCATAGCACAGATACGCAGTATTTT